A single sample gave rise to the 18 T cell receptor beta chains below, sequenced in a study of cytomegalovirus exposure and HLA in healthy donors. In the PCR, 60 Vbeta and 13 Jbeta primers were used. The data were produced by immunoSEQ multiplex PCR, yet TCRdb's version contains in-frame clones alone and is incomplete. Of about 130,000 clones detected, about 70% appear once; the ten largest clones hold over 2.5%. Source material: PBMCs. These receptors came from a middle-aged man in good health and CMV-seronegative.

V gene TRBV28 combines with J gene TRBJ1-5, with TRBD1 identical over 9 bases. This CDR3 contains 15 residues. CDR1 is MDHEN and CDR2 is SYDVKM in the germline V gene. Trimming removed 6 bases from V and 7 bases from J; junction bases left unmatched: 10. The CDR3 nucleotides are TGTGCCAGCAGCTACCCGGGACAGGGTTGGCAGCCCCAGCATTTT. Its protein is CASSYPGQGWQPQHF.

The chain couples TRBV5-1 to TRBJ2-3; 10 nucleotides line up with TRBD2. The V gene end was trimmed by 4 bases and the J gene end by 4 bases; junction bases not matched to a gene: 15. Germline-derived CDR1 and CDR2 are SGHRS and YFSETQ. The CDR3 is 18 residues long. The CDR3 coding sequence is TGCGCCAGCAGCCCGTTTAGCGGGGGGAATTCTTTTGCAGATACGCAGTATTTT. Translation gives CASSPFSGGNSFADTQYF.

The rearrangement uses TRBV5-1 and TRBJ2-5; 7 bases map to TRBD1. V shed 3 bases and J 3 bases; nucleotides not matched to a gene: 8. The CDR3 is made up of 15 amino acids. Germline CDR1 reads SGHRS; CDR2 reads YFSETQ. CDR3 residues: CASSSRGWGEETQYF. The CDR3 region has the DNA TGCGCCAGCAGCTCCAGGGGGTGGGGAGAAGAGACCCAGTACTTC.

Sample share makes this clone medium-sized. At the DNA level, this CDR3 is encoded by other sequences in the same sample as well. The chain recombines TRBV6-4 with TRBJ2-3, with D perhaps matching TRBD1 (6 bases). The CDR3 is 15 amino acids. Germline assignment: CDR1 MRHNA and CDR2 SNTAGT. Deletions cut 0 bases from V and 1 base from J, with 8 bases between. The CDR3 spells CASSDSSGGTDTQYF. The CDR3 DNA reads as TGTGCCAGCAGTGACTCGTCAGGGGGCACAGATACGCAGTATTTT.

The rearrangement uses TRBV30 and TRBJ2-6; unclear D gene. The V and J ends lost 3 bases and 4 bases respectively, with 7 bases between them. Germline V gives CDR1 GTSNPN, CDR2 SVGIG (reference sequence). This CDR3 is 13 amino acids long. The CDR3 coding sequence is TGTGCCTGGAGCACCGGGGGGGCCAACGTCCTGACTTTC. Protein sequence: CAWSTGGANVLTF. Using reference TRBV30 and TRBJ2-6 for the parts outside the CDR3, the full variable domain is SQTIHQWPATLVQPVGSPLSLECTVEGTSNPNLYWYRQAAGRGLQLLFYSVGIGQISSEVPQNLSASRPQDRQFILSSKKLLLSDSGFYLCAWSTGGANVLTFGAGSRLTVL.

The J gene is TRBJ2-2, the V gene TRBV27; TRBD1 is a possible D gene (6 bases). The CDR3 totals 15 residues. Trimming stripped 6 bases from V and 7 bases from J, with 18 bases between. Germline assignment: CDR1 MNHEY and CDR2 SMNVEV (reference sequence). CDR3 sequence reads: CASRTGQYKGGELFF. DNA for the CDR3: TGTGCCAGCAGGACCGGACAGTACAAGGGCGGGGAGCTGTTTTTT.

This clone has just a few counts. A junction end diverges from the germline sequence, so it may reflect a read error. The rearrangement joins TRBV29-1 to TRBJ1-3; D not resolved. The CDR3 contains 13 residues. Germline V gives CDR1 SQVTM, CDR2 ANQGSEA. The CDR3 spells CSVEGPWGNTIYF. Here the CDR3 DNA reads TGCAGCGTCGAAGGGCCTTGGGGAAACACCATATATTTT.

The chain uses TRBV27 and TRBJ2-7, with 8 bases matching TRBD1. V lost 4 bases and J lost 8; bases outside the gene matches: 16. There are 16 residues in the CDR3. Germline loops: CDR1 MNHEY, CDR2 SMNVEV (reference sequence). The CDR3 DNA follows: TGTGCCAGCAGTTCGGGACAGGCGTTTGGTTATCCCCAGCAGTACTTC. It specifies CASSSGQAFGYPQQYF.

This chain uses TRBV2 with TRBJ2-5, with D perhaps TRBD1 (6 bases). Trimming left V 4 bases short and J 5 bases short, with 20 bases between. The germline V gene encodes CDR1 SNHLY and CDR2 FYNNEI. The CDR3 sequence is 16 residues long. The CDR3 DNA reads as TGTGCCAGCAGTGCGTCTATTGGGACATTTGGGGAGACCCAGTACTTC. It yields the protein CASSASIGTFGETQYF.

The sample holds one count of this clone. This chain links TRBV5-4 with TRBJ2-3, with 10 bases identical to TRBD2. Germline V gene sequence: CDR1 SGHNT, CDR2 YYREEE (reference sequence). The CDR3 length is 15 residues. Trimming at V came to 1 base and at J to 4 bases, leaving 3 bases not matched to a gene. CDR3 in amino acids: CASSLSGGASDTQYF. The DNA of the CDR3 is TGTGCCAGCAGCTTGAGCGGGGGGGCGTCAGATACGCAGTATTTT.

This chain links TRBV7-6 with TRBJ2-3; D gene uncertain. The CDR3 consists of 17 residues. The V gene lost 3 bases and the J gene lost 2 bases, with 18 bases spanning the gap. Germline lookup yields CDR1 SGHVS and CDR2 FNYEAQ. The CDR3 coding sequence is TGTGCCAGCAGCTTTACTTTCCGCGGCTCCAACACAGATACGCAGTATTTT. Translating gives CASSFTFRGSNTDTQYF.

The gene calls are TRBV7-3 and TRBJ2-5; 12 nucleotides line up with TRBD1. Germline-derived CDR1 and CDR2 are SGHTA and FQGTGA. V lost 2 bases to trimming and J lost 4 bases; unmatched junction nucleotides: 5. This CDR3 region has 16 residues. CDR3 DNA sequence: TGTGCCAGCAGCTTAGTAGGGACAGGGGGCCCAGAGACCCAGTACTTC. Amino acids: CASSLVGTGGPETQYF.

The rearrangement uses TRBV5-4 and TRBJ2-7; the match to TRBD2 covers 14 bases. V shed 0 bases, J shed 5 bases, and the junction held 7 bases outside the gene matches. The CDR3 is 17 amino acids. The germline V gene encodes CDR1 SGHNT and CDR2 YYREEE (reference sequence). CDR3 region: CASSLGTSGGRAHEQYF. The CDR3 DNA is TGTGCCAGCAGCTTGGGGACTAGCGGGGGGCGGGCCCACGAGCAGTACTTC. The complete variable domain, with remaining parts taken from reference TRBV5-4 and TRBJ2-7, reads ETGVTQSPTHLIKTRGQQVTLRCSSQSGHNTVSWYQQALGQGPQFIFQYYREEENGRGNFPPRFSGLQFPNYSSELNVNALELDDSALYLCASSLGTSGGRAHEQYFGPGTRLTVT.

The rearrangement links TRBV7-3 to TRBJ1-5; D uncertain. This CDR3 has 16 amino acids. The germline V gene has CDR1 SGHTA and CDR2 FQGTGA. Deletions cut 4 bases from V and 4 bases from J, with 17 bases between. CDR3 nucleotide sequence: TGTGCCAGCAGCTCTACGGTACGACATCAGAATCAGCCCCAGCATTTT. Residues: CASSSTVRHQNQPQHF.

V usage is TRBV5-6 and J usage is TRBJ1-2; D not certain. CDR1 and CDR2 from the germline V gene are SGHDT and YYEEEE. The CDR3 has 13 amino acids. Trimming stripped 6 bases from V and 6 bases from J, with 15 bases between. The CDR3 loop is CASTLPPGNGYTF. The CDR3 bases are TGTGCCAGCACCCTCCCTCCCGGGAATGGCTACACCTTC.

CDR3 residues: CATSRSGELPLGWQFF. In DNA form, the CDR3 reads TGTGCCACCAGCAGATCCGGGGAACTCCCGCTGGGTTGGCAGTTCTTC. V gene TRBV15 combines with J gene TRBJ2-1; tentative D call: TRBD2 (5 bases). Deletions cut 2 bases from V and 12 bases from J, with 23 bases between. CDR1 LNHNV and CDR2 YYDKDF come from the germline V gene (reference sequence). CDR3 size: 16 residues.

This CDR3 reads CASRATGGVYEQYF. The CDR3, as DNA: TGTGCCAGCCGGGCTACGGGAGGTGTCTACGAGCAGTACTTC. The chain has TRBV28 and TRBJ2-7; 7 positions match TRBD2. CDR3 length: 14 residues. Trimming removed 8 bases from V and 3 bases from J; junction bases left unmatched: 10. The germline gives CDR1 MDHEN, CDR2 SYDVKM.

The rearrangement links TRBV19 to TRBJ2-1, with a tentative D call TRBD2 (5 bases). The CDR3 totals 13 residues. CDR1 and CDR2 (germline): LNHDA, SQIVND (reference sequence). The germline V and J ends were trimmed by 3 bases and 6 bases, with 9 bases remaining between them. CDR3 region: CASSIRLANEQFF. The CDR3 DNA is TGTGCCAGTAGTATCAGGCTAGCCAATGAGCAGTTCTTC. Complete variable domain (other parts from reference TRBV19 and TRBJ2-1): DGGITQSPKYLFRKEGQNVTLSCEQNLNHDAMYWYRQDPGQGLRLIYYSQIVNDFQKGDIAEGYSVSREKKESFPLTVTSAQKNPTAFYLCASSIRLANEQFFGPGTRLTVL.